The 16 T cell receptor beta chains reported below all come from one sample, sequenced in a study of early T cells in non-severe SARS-CoV-2 infection. A single record per CDR3 protein comes from TCRdb applying MiXCR to the 5' RACE reads. The data show around 68,000 distinct CDR3 sequences, 4.5% to 7.5% seen once. Sequencing was performed on whole blood, taken at baseline. The receptor set was obtained from an adult who was a healthcare worker with PCR-confirmed SARS-CoV-2 infection or an uninfected control (not recorded which).

Many counts were recorded for this clonotype. The V call is TRBV12-3 or TRBV12-4, the J call TRBJ1-5; D remains unclear. V lost 2 bases and J 1 base, leaving 12 bases between the germline ends. This CDR3 spans 16 amino acids. This CDR3 is CASSLRRRGSNQPQHF. The CDR3 region has the DNA TGTGCCAGCAGTTTAAGGAGGCGGGGAAGCAATCAGCCCCAGCATTTT.

This clonotype has only a few counts. This chain uses TRBV4-2 with TRBJ2-3; D not resolved. CDR3 size: 16 residues. CDR1 and CDR2 from the germline V gene are LGHNA and YNFKEQ. The V end lost 1 base, the J end lost 0 bases, and 11 bases lay between the germline ends. In DNA form, the CDR3 reads TGTGCCAGCAGCCAAGGATATAGGCGGAGCACAGATACGCAGTATTTT. Translating it yields CASSQGYRRSTDTQYF.

This clonotype was observed at least ten times. The J gene is TRBJ1-2, the V gene TRBV4-2; 10 bases line up with TRBD1. Per germline, CDR1 LGHNA and CDR2 YNFKEQ. This CDR3 contains 17 residues. Trimming removed 0 bases from V and 8 bases from J; junction bases left unmatched: 12. CDR3 bases: TGTGCCAGCAGCCAAGATGTGTGGACAGGGGGTAGTGAGGGCTACACCTTC. Translation: CASSQDVWTGGSEGYTF.

This clonotype was seen repeatedly, ten times or more. V and J are TRBV18 and TRBJ1-1, with 9 positions matching TRBD1. This CDR3 has 14 amino acids. V was clipped by 4 bases and J by 4 bases; unmatched bases: 4. Germline CDR1 KGHSH, CDR2 LQKENI. In DNA, the CDR3 is TGTGCCAGCTCACAAGGACAGGGGAGCACTGAAGCTTTCTTT. This translates into CASSQGQGSTEAFF.

Ten or more counts support this clonotype. The V call is TRBV12-5, the J call TRBJ2-3; D unresolved. Per germline, CDR1 LGHNT and CDR2 FRNRAP. The V end lost 6 bases, the J end lost 1 base, and 14 bases lay between the germline ends. CDR3 size: 15 residues. As DNA, the CDR3 is TGTGCTAGTGGCCCAGAAGGGTGGCGCACAGATACGCAGTATTTT. As protein: CASGPEGWRTDTQYF.

This clonotype has ten or more counts. The rearrangement uses TRBV11-2 and TRBJ2-1; D could derive from TRBD1 or TRBD2 (5 bases each). The CDR3 loop spans 15 amino acids. Germline CDR1 reads SGHAT; CDR2 reads FQNNGV. The V and J ends lost 0 bases and 8 bases respectively, with 14 bases between them. This CDR3 reads CASSLDRGQGDEQFF. CDR3 DNA sequence: TGTGCCAGCAGCTTAGATCGGGGCCAGGGAGATGAGCAGTTCTTC.

The chain links TRBV3-1 to TRBJ2-7; possibly TRBD2 for D (6 bases). The CDR3 runs 13 residues. V lost 5 bases to trimming and J lost 3 bases, with 11 bases between them. Germline V gene sequence: CDR1 LGHDT, CDR2 YNNKEL (reference sequence). The CDR3 coding sequence is TGTGCCAGCAGCTCCGAAGCGGGCTACGAGCAGTACTTC. Amino acid sequence: CASSSEAGYEQYF.

This clonotype showed up many times. V and J are TRBV29-1 and TRBJ2-5; 7 nucleotides align to TRBD2. V shed 0 bases and J 5 bases; nucleotides not matched to a gene: 3. Germline V gene sequence: CDR1 SQVTM, CDR2 ANQGSEA. The CDR3 spans 13 residues. Here the CDR3 reads CSVEDNGRETQYF. CDR3 DNA sequence: TGCAGCGTTGAAGATAACGGGAGGGAGACCCAGTACTTC.

In its sample, this clonotype was seen many times. V is TRBV2 and J is TRBJ2-1; a weak D match, TRBD2 (5 bases). The CDR3 consists of 16 residues. Germline CDR1 and CDR2: SNHLY and FYNNEI. The V end was cut by 5 bases, the J end by 0 bases, with 14 bases between. In DNA form, the CDR3 reads TGTGCCAGCAGTCTGGAGGCGGGTAACTCCTACAATGAGCAGTTCTTC. Its protein is CASSLEAGNSYNEQFF. The full variable domain, with the rest looked up from reference TRBV2 and TRBJ2-1, is EPEVTQTPSHQVTQMGQEVILRCVPISNHLYFYWYRQILGQKVEFLVSFYNNEISEKSEIFDDQFSVERPDGSNFTLKIRSTKLEDSAMYFCASSLEAGNSYNEQFFGPGTRLTVL.

The V gene is TRBV28, the J gene TRBJ1-2; the D gene is possibly TRBD1 (5 bases). Germline-derived CDR1 and CDR2 are MDHEN and SYDVKM. Trimming took 1 base from V and 7 from J, leaving 7 bases between them. This CDR3 contains 12 residues. This CDR3 reads CASSLSGSGYTF. CDR3 sequence (DNA): TGTGCCAGCAGTTTATCAGGGTCTGGCTACACCTTC.

This clonotype was found a few times. The chain carries TRBV7-8 and TRBJ1-3, with 10 bases fitting TRBD1. The junction had 4 bases not matched to a gene; V was cut back by 1 base and J by 4 bases. Per the germline V gene, CDR1 is SGHVS and CDR2 is FQNEAQ. The CDR3 loop spans 16 amino acids. This CDR3 is CASSLVGTGAGNTIYF. As DNA, the CDR3 is TGTGCCAGCAGCTTAGTGGGGACAGGGGCCGGAAACACCATATATTTT.

The sample holds many counts of this clonotype. The rearrangement uses TRBV6-2 or TRBV6-3 and TRBJ2-1; D remains unclear. Looked up from germline, CDR1 is MNHEY and CDR2 is SVGEGT. The ends were cut back, 2 bases at V and 2 bases at J, with 16 bases in the middle. The CDR3 is made up of 17 amino acids. The CDR3 reads CASSYGYDVLTYNEQFF. The CDR3 DNA follows: TGTGCCAGCAGTTACGGGTATGACGTCCTGACCTACAATGAGCAGTTCTTC.

This clonotype was seen at least ten times. The gene calls are TRBV7-2 and TRBJ2-6, with D perhaps TRBD2 (5 bases). The germline V and J ends were trimmed by 1 base and 0 bases, with 10 bases remaining between them. This CDR3 has 17 residues. Looked up from germline, CDR1 is SGHTA and CDR2 is FQGNSA. The CDR3 region has the DNA TGTGCCAGCAGCTTAGGCGGGTGGGCCTCTGGGGCCAACGTCCTGACTTTC. Amino acids: CASSLGGWASGANVLTF.

There are a few counts of this clonotype. The gene calls are TRBV11-1 and TRBJ2-3; 9 bases match TRBD1. Germline values: CDR1 SGHAT, CDR2 FQDESV (reference sequence). V was clipped by 5 bases and J by 5 bases; unmatched bases: 5. There are 14 residues in the CDR3. As DNA, the CDR3 is TGTGCCAGCAGCCGGACAGGGGAGAGAGATACGCAGTATTTT. Translating it yields CASSRTGERDTQYF.

This clonotype was detected ten times or more. V gene TRBV7-2 combines with J gene TRBJ1-5; 9 bases are shared with TRBD1. CDR1 is SGHTA, CDR2 FQGNSA, per germline. The V gene end was trimmed by 4 bases and the J gene end by 6 bases; junction bases not matched to a gene: 7. The CDR3 totals 15 residues. This CDR3 reads CASSWGQGSGQPQHF. In nucleotides, the CDR3 is TGTGCCAGCAGCTGGGGACAGGGTTCCGGTCAGCCCCAGCATTTT.

This chain links TRBV6-2 or TRBV6-3 with TRBJ2-6, with D possibly TRBD1 on 6 matching bases. V was clipped by 5 bases and J by 2 bases, with 19 bases between them. There are 18 residues in the CDR3. The germline gives CDR1 MNHEY, CDR2 SVGEGT. CDR3 coding DNA: TGTGCCAGCAGTGCCTTCACAGGGAAGGCAGCTGGGGCCAACGTCCTGACTTTC. It translates to CASSAFTGKAAGANVLTF.